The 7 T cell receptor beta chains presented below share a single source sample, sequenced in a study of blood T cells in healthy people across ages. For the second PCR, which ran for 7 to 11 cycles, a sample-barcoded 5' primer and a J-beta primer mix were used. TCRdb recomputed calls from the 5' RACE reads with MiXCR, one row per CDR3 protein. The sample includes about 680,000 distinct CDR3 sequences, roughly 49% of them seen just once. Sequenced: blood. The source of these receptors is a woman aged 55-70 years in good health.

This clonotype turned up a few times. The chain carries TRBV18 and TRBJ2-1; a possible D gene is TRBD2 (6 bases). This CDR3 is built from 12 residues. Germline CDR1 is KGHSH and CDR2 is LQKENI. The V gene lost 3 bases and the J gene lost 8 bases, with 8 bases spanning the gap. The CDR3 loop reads CASSPGGDEQFF. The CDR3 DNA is TGTGCCAGCTCACCTGGAGGGGATGAGCAGTTCTTC.

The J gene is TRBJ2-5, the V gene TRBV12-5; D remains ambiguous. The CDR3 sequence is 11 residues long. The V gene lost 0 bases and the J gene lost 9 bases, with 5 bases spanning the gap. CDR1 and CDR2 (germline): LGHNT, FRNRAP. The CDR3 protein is CASGLVHPQYF. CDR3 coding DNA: TGTGCTAGTGGTTTGGTACATCCCCAGTACTTC.

CDR3 nucleotide sequence: TGTGCCAGCAGGGTAGCGGGAGTTGAGACCCAGTACTTC. Its protein product is CASRVAGVETQYF. This chain links TRBV6-2 or TRBV6-3 with TRBJ2-7; 9 bases line up with TRBD2. The closer fit of TRBJ2-5 to the DNA end suggests the J call may be wrong. Germline V gene lookup returns CDR1 MNHEY and CDR2 SVGEGT. The CDR3 sequence is 13 residues long.

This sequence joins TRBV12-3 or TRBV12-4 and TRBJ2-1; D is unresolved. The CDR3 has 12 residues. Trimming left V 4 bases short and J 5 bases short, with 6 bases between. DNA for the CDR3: TGTGCCAGCAGTTACCAAAACAATGAGCAGTTCTTC. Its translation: CASSYQNNEQFF.

The CDR3 bases are TGTGCCAGCAGTTTGCGGAATGAGCAGTACTTC. This encodes CASSLRNEQYF. V usage is TRBV12-3 or TRBV12-4 and J usage is TRBJ2-7, with no clear D. This CDR3 is built from 11 residues. Trimming pared 3 bases from V and 7 bases from J, leaving 7 bases between.

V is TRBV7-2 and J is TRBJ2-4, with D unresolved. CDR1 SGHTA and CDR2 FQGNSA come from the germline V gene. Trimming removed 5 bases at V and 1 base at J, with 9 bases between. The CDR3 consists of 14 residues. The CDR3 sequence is CASSPAVAKNIQYF. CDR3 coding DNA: TGTGCCAGCAGCCCTGCGGTGGCCAAAAACATTCAGTACTTC.

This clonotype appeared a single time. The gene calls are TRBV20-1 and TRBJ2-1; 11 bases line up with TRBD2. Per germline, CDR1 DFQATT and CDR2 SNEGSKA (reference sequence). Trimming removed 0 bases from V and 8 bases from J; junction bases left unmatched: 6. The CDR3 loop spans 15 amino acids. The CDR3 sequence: CSARDLLAGVHEQFF. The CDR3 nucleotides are TGCAGTGCTAGAGATTTACTAGCGGGAGTCCATGAGCAGTTCTTC.